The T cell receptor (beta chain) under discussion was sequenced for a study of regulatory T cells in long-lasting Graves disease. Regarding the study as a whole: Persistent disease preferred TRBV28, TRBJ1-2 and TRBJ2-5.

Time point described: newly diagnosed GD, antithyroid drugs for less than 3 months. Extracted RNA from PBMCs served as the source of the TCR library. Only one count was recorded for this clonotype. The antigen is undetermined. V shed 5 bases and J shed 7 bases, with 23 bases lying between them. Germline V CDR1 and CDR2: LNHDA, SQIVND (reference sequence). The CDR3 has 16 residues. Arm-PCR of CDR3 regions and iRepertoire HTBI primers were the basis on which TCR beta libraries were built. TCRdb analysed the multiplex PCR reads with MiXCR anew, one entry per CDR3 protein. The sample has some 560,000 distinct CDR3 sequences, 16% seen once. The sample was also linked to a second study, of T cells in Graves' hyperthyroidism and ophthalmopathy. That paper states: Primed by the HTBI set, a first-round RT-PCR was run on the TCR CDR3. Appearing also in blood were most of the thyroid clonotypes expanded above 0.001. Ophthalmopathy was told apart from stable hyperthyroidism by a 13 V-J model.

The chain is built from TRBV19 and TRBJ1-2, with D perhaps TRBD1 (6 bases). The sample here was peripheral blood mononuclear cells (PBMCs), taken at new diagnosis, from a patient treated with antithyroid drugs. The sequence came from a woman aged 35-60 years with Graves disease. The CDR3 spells CASSPRGGGRPVGYTF. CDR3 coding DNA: TGTGCCAGTAGTCCCCGCGGGGGGGGGCGACCGGTTGGCTACACCTTC.